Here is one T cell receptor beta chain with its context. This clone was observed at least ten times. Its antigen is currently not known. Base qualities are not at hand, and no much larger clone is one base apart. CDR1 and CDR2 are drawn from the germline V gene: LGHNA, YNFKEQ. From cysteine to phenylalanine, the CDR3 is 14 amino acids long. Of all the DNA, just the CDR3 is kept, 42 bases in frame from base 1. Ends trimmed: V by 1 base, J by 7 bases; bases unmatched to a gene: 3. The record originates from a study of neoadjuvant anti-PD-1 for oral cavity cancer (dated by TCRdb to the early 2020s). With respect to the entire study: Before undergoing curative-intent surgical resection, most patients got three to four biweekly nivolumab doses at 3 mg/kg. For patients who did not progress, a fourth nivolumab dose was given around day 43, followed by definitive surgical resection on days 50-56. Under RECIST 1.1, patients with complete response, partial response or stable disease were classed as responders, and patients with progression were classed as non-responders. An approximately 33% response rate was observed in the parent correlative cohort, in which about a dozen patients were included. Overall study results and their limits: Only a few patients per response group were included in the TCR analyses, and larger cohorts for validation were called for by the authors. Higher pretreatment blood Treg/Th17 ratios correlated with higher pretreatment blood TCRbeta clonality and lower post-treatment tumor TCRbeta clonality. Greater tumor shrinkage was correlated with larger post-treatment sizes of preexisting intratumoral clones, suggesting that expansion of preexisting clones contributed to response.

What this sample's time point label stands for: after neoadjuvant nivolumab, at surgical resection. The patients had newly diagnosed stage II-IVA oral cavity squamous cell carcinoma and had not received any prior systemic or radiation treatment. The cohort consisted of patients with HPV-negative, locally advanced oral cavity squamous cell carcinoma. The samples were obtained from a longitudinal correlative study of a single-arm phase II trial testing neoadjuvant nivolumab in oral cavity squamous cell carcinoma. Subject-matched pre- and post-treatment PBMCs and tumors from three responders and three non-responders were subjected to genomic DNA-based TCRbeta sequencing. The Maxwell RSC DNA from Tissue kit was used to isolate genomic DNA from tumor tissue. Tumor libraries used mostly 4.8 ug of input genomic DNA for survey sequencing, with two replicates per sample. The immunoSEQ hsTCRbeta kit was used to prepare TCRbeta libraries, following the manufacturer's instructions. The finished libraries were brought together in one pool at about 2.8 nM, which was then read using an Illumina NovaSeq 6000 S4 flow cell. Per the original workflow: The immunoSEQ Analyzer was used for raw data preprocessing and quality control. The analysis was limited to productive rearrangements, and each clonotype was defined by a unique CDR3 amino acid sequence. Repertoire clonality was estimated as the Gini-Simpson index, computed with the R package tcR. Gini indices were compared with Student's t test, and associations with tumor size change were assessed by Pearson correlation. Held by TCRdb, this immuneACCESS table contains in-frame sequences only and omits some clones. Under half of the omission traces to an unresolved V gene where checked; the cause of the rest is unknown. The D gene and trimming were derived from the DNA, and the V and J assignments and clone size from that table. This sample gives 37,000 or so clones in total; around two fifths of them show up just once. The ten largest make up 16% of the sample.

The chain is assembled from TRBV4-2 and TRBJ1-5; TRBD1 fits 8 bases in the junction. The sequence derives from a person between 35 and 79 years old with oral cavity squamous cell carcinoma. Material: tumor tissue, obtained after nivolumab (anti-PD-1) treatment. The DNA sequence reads TGTGCCAGCAGCCAAGTGACAGGGGCACAGCCCCAGCATTTT. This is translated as CASSQVTGAQPQHF.